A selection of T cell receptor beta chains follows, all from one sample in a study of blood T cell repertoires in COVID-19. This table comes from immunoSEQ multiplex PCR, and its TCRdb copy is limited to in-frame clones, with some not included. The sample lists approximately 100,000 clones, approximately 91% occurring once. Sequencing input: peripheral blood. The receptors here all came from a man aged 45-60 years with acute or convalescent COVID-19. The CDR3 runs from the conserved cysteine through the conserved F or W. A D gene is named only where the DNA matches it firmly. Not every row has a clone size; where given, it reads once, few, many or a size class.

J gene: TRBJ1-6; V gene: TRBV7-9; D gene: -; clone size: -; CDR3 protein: CASSPGGYNSPLHF; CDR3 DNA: TGTGCCAGCAGCCCGGGGGGGTATAATTCACCCCTCCACTTT
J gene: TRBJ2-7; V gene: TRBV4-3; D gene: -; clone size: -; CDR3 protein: CASSQLIEGGYEQYF; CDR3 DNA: TGCGCCAGCAGCCAGTTAATAGAGGGTGGGTACGAGCAGTACTTC
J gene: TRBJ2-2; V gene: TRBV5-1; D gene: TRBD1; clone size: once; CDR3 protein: CASSLAGTDTGELFF; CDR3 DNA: TGCGCCAGCAGCTTGGCCGGGACAGACACCGGGGAGCTGTTTTTT
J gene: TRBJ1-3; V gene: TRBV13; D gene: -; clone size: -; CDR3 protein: CASSSTTVPRPISGNTIYF; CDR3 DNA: TGTGCCAGCAGCTCGACGACGGTGCCCAGGCCTATCTCTGGAAACACCATATATTTT
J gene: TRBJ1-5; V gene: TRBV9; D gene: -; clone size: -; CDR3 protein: CASSVDIQPQHF; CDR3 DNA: TGTGCCAGCAGCGTAGATATTCAGCCCCAGCATTTT
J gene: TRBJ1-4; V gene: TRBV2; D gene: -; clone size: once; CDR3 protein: CASREDSNEKLFF; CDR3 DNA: TGTGCCAGCAGAGAGGACAGCAATGAAAAACTGTTTTTT
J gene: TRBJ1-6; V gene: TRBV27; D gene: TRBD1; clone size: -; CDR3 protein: CASRPPGQGRLRTNSPLHF; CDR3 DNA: TGTGCCAGCAGGCCACCGGGACAGGGACGACTTCGTACTAATTCACCCCTCCACTTT
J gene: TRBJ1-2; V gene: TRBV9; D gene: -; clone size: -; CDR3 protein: CASSVGRAGDGYTF; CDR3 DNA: TGTGCCAGCAGCGTAGGGCGGGCAGGGGATGGCTACACCTTC
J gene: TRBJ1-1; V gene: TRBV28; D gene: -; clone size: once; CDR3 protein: CASSLGLNGNTEAFF; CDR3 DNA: TGTGCCAGCAGTTTGGGGCTCAATGGGAACACTGAAGCTTTCTTT
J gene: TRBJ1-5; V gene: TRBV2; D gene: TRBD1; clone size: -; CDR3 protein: CASSERQGGNQPQHF; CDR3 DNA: TGTGCCAGCAGTGAAAGGCAGGGGGGCAATCAGCCCCAGCATTTT
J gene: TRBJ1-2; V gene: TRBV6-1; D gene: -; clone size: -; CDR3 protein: CASSESGKVYGYTF; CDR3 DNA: TGTGCCAGCAGTGAATCAGGGAAGGTCTATGGCTACACCTTC
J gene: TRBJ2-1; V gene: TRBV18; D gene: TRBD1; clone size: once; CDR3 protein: CASSLPRTGKMRQFF; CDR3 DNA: TGTGCCAGCTCACTCCCCCGGACAGGGAAAATGAGGCAGTTCTTC
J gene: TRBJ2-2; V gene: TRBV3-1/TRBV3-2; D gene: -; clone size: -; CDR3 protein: CASSQENRVVTGELFF; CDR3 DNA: TGTGCCAGCAGCCAAGAAAACAGGGTTGTCACCGGGGAGCTGTTTTTT
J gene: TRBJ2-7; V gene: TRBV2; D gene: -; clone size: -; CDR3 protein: CASSEGEFYSYEQYF; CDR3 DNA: TGTGCCAGCAGTGAAGGGGAGTTCTACTCCTACGAGCAGTACTTC
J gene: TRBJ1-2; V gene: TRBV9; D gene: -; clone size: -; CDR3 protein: CASRPQLNYGYTF; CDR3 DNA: TGTGCCAGCAGGCCACAGCTCAACTATGGCTACACCTTC
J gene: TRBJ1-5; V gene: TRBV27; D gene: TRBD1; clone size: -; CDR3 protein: CASSFTGGDQPQHF; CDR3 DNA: TGTGCCAGCAGCTTTACAGGGGGGGATCAGCCCCAGCATTTT
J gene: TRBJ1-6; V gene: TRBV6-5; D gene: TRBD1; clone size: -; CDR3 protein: CASSPPGQNNSPLHF; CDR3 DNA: TGTGCCAGCAGTCCACCGGGACAGAACAATTCACCCCTCCACTTT
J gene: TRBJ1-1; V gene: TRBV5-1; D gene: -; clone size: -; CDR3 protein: CASSFGDGNTEAFF; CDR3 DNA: TGCGCCAGCAGCTTCGGAGACGGGAACACTGAAGCTTTCTTT
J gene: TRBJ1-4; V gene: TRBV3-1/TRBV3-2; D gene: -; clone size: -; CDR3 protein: CASSRRTNEKLFF; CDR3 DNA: TGTGCCAGCAGTAGGAGGACTAATGAAAAACTGTTTTTT
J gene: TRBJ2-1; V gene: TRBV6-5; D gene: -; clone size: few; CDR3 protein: CASSYHPSSYNEQFF; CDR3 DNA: TGTGCCAGCAGTTATCACCCGAGCTCCTACAATGAGCAGTTCTTC
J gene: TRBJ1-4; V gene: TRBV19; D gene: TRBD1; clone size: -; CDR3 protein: CASRLGQGLFNEKLFF; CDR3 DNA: TGTGCCAGTAGGCTGGGACAGGGGCTGTTTAATGAAAAACTGTTTTTT
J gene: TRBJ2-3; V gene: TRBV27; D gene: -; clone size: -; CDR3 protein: CASSSGLLIDTQYF; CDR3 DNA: TGTGCCAGCAGTTCAGGGTTGCTGATAGATACGCAGTATTTT
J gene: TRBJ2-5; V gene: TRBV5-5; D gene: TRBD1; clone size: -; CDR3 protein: CASSMGQGSQETQYF; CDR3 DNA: TGTGCCAGCAGCATGGGACAGGGATCCCAAGAGACCCAGTACTTC
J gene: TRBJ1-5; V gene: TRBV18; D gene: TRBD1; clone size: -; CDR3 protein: CASSPAGQGQPQHF; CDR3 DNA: TGTGCCAGCTCACCCGCCGGACAGGGTCAGCCCCAGCATTTT
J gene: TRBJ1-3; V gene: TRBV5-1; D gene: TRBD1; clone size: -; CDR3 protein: CASSVVTGTGSGNTIYF; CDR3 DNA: TGCGCCAGCAGCGTTGTAACCGGGACAGGCTCTGGAAACACCATATATTTT
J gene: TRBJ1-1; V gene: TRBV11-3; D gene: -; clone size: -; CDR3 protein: CASSLARGKQAFF; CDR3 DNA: TGTGCCAGCAGCTTAGCACGGGGGAAACAAGCTTTCTTT
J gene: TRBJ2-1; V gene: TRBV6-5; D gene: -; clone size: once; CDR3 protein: CASSLNNEQFF; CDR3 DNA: TGTGCCAGCAGCCTTAACAATGAGCAGTTCTTC
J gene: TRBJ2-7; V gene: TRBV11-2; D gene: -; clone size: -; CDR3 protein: CASSRNRVSYEQYF; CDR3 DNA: TGTGCCAGCAGCCGGAACAGGGTCTCCTACGAGCAGTACTTC
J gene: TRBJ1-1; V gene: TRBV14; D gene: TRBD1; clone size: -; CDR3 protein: CASSQGRGTSMNTEAFF; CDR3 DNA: TGTGCCAGCAGCCAAGGCAGGGGGACTTCCATGAACACTGAAGCTTTCTTT
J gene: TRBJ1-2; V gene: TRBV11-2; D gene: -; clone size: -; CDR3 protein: CASMMGRINYGYTF; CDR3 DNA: TGTGCCAGTATGATGGGGCGGATTAACTATGGCTACACCTTC
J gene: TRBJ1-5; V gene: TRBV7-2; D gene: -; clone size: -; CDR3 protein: CASSLATGFNQPQHF; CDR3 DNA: TGTGCCAGCAGCTTAGCCACAGGGTTTAATCAGCCCCAGCATTTT
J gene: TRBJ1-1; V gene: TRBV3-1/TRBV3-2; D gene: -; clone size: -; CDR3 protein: CASSVGHTNTEAFF; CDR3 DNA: TGTGCCAGCAGCGTGGGGCACACCAACACTGAAGCTTTCTTT
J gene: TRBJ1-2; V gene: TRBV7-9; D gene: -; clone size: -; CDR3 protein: CASSLSGPGRSGNYGYTF; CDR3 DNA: TGTGCCAGCAGCTTATCGGGGCCAGGGAGGAGTGGTAACTATGGCTACACCTTC
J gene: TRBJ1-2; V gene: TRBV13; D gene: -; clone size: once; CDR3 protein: CASSRSLGRGEGGYTF; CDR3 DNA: TGTGCCAGCAGTAGGAGTCTCGGCAGGGGCGAGGGTGGCTACACCTTC
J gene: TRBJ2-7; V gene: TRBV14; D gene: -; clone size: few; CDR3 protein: CASSQAYEQYF; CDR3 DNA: TGTGCCAGCAGCCAAGCGTACGAGCAGTACTTC